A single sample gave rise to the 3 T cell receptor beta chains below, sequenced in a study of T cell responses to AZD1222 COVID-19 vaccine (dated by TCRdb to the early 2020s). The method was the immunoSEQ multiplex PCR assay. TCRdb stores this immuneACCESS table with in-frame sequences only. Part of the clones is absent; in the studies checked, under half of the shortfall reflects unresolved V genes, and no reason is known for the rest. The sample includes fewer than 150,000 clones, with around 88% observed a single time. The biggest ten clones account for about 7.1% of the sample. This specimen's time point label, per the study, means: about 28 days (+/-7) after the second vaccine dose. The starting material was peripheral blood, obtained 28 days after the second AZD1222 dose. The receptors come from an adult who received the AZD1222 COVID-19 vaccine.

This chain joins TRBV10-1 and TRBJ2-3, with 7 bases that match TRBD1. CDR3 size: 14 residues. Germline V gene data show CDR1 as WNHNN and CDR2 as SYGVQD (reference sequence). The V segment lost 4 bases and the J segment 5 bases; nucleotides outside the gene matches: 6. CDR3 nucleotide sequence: TGCGCCAGCAGTGGACAGGGTAGGGTAGATACGCAGTATTTT. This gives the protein CASSGQGRVDTQYF.

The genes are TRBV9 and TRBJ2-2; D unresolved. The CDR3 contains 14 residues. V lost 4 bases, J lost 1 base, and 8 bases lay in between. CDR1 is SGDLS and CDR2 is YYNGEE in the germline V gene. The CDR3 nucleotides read TGTGCCAGCAGCCCTGGGTGGAACACCGGGGAGCTGTTTTTT. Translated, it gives CASSPGWNTGELFF. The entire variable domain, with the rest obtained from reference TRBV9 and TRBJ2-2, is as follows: DSGVTQTPKHLITATGQRVTLRCSPRSGDLSVYWYQQSLDQGLQFLIQYYNGEERAKGNILERFSAQQFPDLHSELNLSSLELGDSALYFCASSPGWNTGELFFGEGSRLTVL.

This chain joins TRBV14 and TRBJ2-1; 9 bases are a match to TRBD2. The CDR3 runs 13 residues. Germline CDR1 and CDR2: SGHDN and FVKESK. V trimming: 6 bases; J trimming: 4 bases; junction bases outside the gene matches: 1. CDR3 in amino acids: CASRRGGYNEQFF. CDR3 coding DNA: TGTGCCAGCAGGCGGGGGGGGTACAATGAGCAGTTCTTC.